This record covers a single T cell receptor beta chain. These data originate in a study of cytomegalovirus exposure and HLA in healthy donors. The study ran its PCR with 60 Vbeta and 13 Jbeta primers. Repertoires were generated with immunoSEQ multiplex PCR, while TCRdb's copy carries only in-frame clones and drops some. The sample consists of about 150,000 clones, roughly 66% of them appearing once. Germline loops: CDR1 KGHSH, CDR2 LQKENI. The CDR3 consists of 12 residues. V was shortened by 5 bases and J by 8 bases, with 9 bases between the two germline ends. The chain is built from TRBV18 and TRBJ1-4; D is ambiguous. Sequenced sample: PBMCs. The receptor comes from a woman between 18 and 29 years old in good health and CMV-seronegative. This chain's CDR3 is CASSAREEKLFF. The CDR3 nucleotides are TGTGCCAGCTCAGCCCGGGAAGAAAAACTGTTTTTT. The whole variable domain, remainder taken from reference TRBV18 and TRBJ1-4, is NAGVMQNPRHLVRRRGQEARLRCSPMKGHSHVYWYRQLPEEGLKFMVYLQKENIIDESGMPKERFSAEFPKEGPSILRIQQVVRGDSAAYFCASSAREEKLFFGSGTQLSVL.